This entry is about one T cell receptor beta chain. The sample comes from a study of shared clonotypes between healthy human individuals. For the study at large: Donor composition was a couple of women and a few men, aged 18 to 49.

Genomic DNA from unsorted samples was obtained from 70 million to 95 million PBMCs (per sample). Loaded into unsorted PBMC replicate PCRs was 300 ng DNA, 25,000 to 30,000 T cell genomes. Authors' data handling: Filtering was not the same, since immunoSEQ gave junction-only sequences without quality scores. Profiled with immunoSEQ multiplex PCR; TCRdb holds only in-frame clones, not every one. V and J calls and clone size are those listed in that table; D and trimming were worked out from the DNA. The sample lists approximately 500,000 clones; over 70% were seen once. Per the germline V gene, CDR1 is GTSNPN and CDR2 is SVGIG (reference sequence). V lost 0 bases, J lost 4 bases, and 6 bases lay in between. This CDR3 has 12 residues.

The rearrangement uses TRBV30 and TRBJ2-5; unclear D gene. The TCR sequence derives from a woman aged 40 to 50 in good health. Some clones in this sample may be carry-over from other donors' samples. Sequencing used PBMCs. CDR3 protein: CAWSVVAETQYF. The DNA of the CDR3 is TGTGCCTGGAGTGTGGTAGCAGAGACCCAGTACTTC.